Listed below are T cell receptor beta chains from one sample, sequenced in a study of T cells after yellow fever vaccination. TCRdb re-derived calls from the 5' RACE reads in MiXCR, one entry per CDR3 protein. This table has 450,000 to 600,000 distinct CDR3 sequences, roughly 13% appearing once. The sequencing used PBMCs, collected on the day of the yellow fever booster vaccination. These receptors all stem from a man aged 25 to 40 who received the YFV17D yellow fever vaccine. The CDR3 runs from the conserved cysteine through the conserved F or W. A D gene is named only where the DNA matches it firmly. Rows may omit the clone size; those that give it use once, few, many or a size class.

clone_size j_call v_call d_call cdr3_aa cdr3_nt
- TRBJ2-4 TRBV29-1 TRBD2 CSVVGTSGRKTTLVEYF TGCAGCGTTGTTGGGACTAGCGGGAGGAAAACGACCCTCGTGGAGTACTTC
few TRBJ2-3 TRBV7-3 TRBD1 CASSPRPGGFTDTQYF TGTGCCAGCAGCCCCCGCCCAGGGGGCTTCACAGATACGCAGTATTTT
- TRBJ2-7 TRBV6-1 TRBD1 CASSESPDRAYEQYF TGTGCCAGCAGTGAATCCCCAGACAGGGCCTACGAGCAGTACTTC
- TRBJ2-1 TRBV7-3 - CASSLGDSYEQFF TGTGCCAGCAGCTTAGGGGACTCTTATGAGCAGTTCTTC
- TRBJ1-6 TRBV9 TRBD1 CASSSGQERNSPLHF TGTGCCAGCAGCTCAGGACAGGAGAGGAATTCACCCCTCCACTTT
- TRBJ1-1 TRBV11-1 - CASSLPGRNTEAFF TGTGCCAGCAGCTTACCGGGGAGGAACACTGAAGCTTTCTTT
many TRBJ2-3 TRBV5-1 TRBD2 CASSLNPGLAFGADTQYF TGCGCCAGCAGCTTAAATCCGGGACTAGCGTTCGGCGCAGATACGCAGTATTTT
- TRBJ2-7 TRBV5-1 - CASSLEAGLSYEQYF TGCGCCAGCAGCTTGGAGGCAGGCCTCTCCTACGAGCAGTACTTC
- TRBJ2-1 TRBV7-2 TRBD1 CASSSDRGRQRNEQFF TGTGCCAGCAGCTCAGACAGGGGGCGCCAGCGAAATGAGCAGTTCTTC
few TRBJ2-1 TRBV4-2 TRBD2 CASSQDLAGGPGNEQFF TGTGCCAGCAGCCAAGATCTCGCGGGAGGGCCCGGCAATGAGCAGTTCTTC
few TRBJ2-7 TRBV10-2 - CASSDRGRNEQYF TGCGCCAGCAGTGACCGGGGGAGGAACGAGCAGTACTTC
- TRBJ1-1 TRBV29-1 - CSVEYKGNTEAFF TGCAGCGTTGAATATAAGGGAAACACTGAAGCTTTCTTT
many TRBJ2-7 TRBV5-1 TRBD1 CASYRDRGYEQYF TGCGCCAGCTACCGGGACAGGGGCTACGAGCAGTACTTC
- TRBJ2-1 TRBV6-5 TRBD2 CASSYSASGRAQNEQFF TGTGCCAGCAGTTACTCGGCTAGCGGGAGGGCCCAGAATGAGCAGTTCTTC
few TRBJ2-6 TRBV7-3 TRBD2 CASSLRGGSLSGANVLTF TGTGCCAGCAGCCTCCGGGGGGGCAGCCTCTCTGGGGCCAACGTCCTGACTTTC
few TRBJ2-3 TRBV27 TRBD1 CASSYGQGIDLTDTQYF TGTGCCAGCAGTTACGGACAGGGCATAGACCTCACAGATACGCAGTATTTT
- TRBJ1-5 TRBV20-1 TRBD1 CSARSGQGANQPQHF TGCAGTGCTAGAAGTGGACAGGGTGCCAATCAGCCCCAGCATTTT
- TRBJ2-1 TRBV12-3/TRBV12-4 TRBD2 CASSLAGSHGNEQFF TGTGCCAGCAGCCTAGCGGGATCTCATGGGAATGAGCAGTTCTTC
- TRBJ2-3 TRBV27 - CASGVVGGGTDTQYF TGTGCCAGCGGCGTCGTAGGCGGAGGAACAGATACGCAGTATTTT
- TRBJ2-7 TRBV12-3/TRBV12-4 - CASSLGRVRGEQYF TGTGCCAGCAGTTTGGGCCGGGTCCGGGGGGAGCAGTACTTC
- TRBJ1-1 TRBV10-3 - CATCPVTNTEALF TGTGCCACCTGCCCGGTTACGAACACTGAAGCTTTATTT
few TRBJ2-7 TRBV7-9 - CASANYEQYF TGTGCCAGTGCCAACTACGAGCAGTACTTC
- TRBJ2-5 TRBV11-2 - CASSLGAGSQETQYF TGTGCCAGCAGCTTAGGGGCGGGCAGCCAAGAGACCCAGTACTTC
- TRBJ2-7 TRBV7-2 - CASSLAVRQHSYEQYF TGTGCCAGCAGCTTAGCGGTCCGGCAGCATTCCTACGAGCAGTACTTC
few TRBJ2-1 TRBV27 - CASMWGSSYNEQFF TGTGCCAGCATGTGGGGGAGTTCCTACAATGAGCAGTTCTTC
- TRBJ2-7 TRBV7-9 - CASTGLYEQYF TGTGCCAGTACAGGGCTCTACGAGCAGTACTTC
- TRBJ2-4 TRBV11-1 - CASSLRQEGIRAKNIQYF TGTGCCAGCAGCTTGAGGCAGGAGGGCATAAGGGCCAAAAACATTCAGTACTTC
few TRBJ2-7 TRBV27 - CASSLSPPQGGSYEQYF TGTGCCAGCAGTTTATCCCCCCCCCAGGGTGGATCCTACGAGCAGTACTTC
few TRBJ1-1 TRBV18 - CASLSMNTEAFF TGTGCCAGCTTAAGTATGAACACTGAAGCTTTCTTT
few TRBJ2-3 TRBV7-9 TRBD2 CATLVAGGAQYF TGTGCCACCCTGGTAGCGGGAGGCGCGCAGTATTTT
few TRBJ2-3 TRBV5-1 - CASSLEWADTQYF TGCGCCAGCAGCTTGGAGTGGGCAGATACGCAGTATTTT
- TRBJ2-7 TRBV28 TRBD2 CASSFPPLAGDYYEQYF TGTGCCAGCAGTTTCCCCCCGCTAGCGGGAGACTACTACGAGCAGTACTTC
- TRBJ2-1 TRBV7-8 - CATGGRLSSYNEQFF TGTGCCACCGGGGGGCGACTTAGCTCCTACAATGAGCAGTTCTTC
few TRBJ2-2 TRBV7-7 - CASGKKIGGELFF TGTGCCAGCGGAAAGAAGATCGGCGGGGAGCTGTTTTTT
few TRBJ1-1 TRBV12-3/TRBV12-4 TRBD1 CASRPLGQSNTEAFF TGTGCCAGCAGGCCCCTGGGACAGTCGAACACTGAAGCTTTCTTT
few TRBJ2-1 TRBV12-3/TRBV12-4 - CASSFVQGHNEQFF TGTGCCAGCAGTTTCGTACAGGGTCACAATGAGCAGTTCTTC
few TRBJ2-1 TRBV19 TRBD1 CATGGAYNEQFF TGTGCCACAGGGGGAGCCTACAATGAGCAGTTCTTC
- TRBJ2-7 TRBV4-1 TRBD1 CASSQKATGFHEQYF TGCGCCAGCAGCCAGAAGGCGACAGGGTTCCACGAGCAGTACTTC
few TRBJ2-5 TRBV7-9 - CASSLASGAETQYF TGTGCCAGCAGCTTAGCATCAGGGGCAGAGACCCAGTACTTC
few TRBJ1-1 TRBV12-3/TRBV12-4 TRBD1 CASSRAQGQSEAFF TGTGCCAGCAGTCGAGCACAGGGACAGTCTGAAGCTTTCTTT
few TRBJ2-7 TRBV6-1 - CASRGAGVYEQYF TGTGCCAGCAGGGGAGCAGGGGTCTACGAGCAGTACTTC
- TRBJ2-1 TRBV20-1 TRBD2 CSAPYTSGDAYNEQFF TGCAGTGCACCATATACTAGCGGAGACGCCTACAATGAGCAGTTCTTC
- TRBJ2-7 TRBV30 - CAWSRVSYEQYF TGTGCCTGGAGCCGGGTATCCTACGAGCAGTACTTC
- TRBJ2-5 TRBV5-1 - CASSLGGTSRRRETQYF TGCGCCAGCAGCTTGGGGGGGACATCCCGGAGAAGGGAGACCCAGTACTTC
- TRBJ2-1 TRBV2 TRBD2 CASSPGLAGGEEQFF TGTGCCAGCAGTCCCGGACTAGCGGGAGGGGAAGAGCAGTTCTTC
- TRBJ2-7 TRBV5-1 TRBD2 CASSLAPLAGKPYEQYF TGCGCCAGCAGCTTGGCCCCACTAGCGGGAAAACCCTACGAGCAGTACTTC
few TRBJ2-2 TRBV25-1 - CASSELQATGELFF TGTGCCAGCAGTGAATTACAGGCCACCGGGGAGCTGTTTTTT
few TRBJ2-3 TRBV10-3 - CAISDEPNTDTQYF TGTGCCATCAGTGATGAACCAAACACAGATACGCAGTATTTT
- TRBJ1-1 TRBV7-2 TRBD1 CASSPRSGGTGAEAFF TGTGCCAGCAGTCCCCGGAGTGGAGGGACAGGAGCTGAAGCTTTCTTT
- TRBJ1-5 TRBV20-1 - CSAAKDSTNQPQHF TGCAGTGCTGCAAAGGACAGTACCAATCAGCCCCAGCATTTT
few TRBJ2-1 TRBV7-2 - CASTTRSAYNEQFF TGTGCCAGCACCACCCGTAGCGCCTACAATGAGCAGTTCTTC
- TRBJ2-5 TRBV29-1 - CSVEDLEGAAKETQYF TGCAGCGTTGAAGATCTGGAGGGGGCGGCAAAAGAGACCCAGTACTTC
- TRBJ2-7 TRBV7-2 - CASSLFSVPSSYEQYF TGTGCCAGCAGCTTATTTTCGGTCCCAAGCTCCTACGAGCAGTACTTC
- TRBJ2-5 TRBV29-1 - CSVGDSGGYQETQYF TGCAGCGTTGGAGATAGCGGAGGGTACCAAGAGACCCAGTACTTC
few TRBJ1-5 TRBV27 - CASSFSRGNQPQHF TGTGCCAGCAGTTTCTCTCGGGGCAATCAGCCCCAGCATTTT
- TRBJ2-1 TRBV28 TRBD2 CASSSLTSGRNEQFF TGTGCCAGCAGTTCCCTGACTAGCGGGAGAAATGAGCAGTTCTTC
- TRBJ2-7 TRBV4-3 - CASSQDRRYEQYF TGCGCCAGCAGCCAAGATCGGCGTTACGAGCAGTACTTC